Only one count was recorded for the clone carrying this TCR beta chain. The sample belongs to a study of OX40 agonist ivuxolimab in advanced cancers. Germline assignment: CDR1 WSHSY and CDR2 SAAADI. The CDR3 length is 16 residues. V was shortened by 0 bases and J by 2 bases, with 11 bases between the two germline ends. Produced via immunoSEQ multiplex PCR; TCRdb's table is partial and in-frame only. Among 48,000 or so clones listed, roughly 85% were seen once. V gene TRBV10-2 combines with J gene TRBJ2-4, with D perhaps given as TRBD1 or TRBD2 (6 bases each). The source material was CD4+ or CD8+ T cells sorted from blood, sampled in a trial of the OX40 agonist ivuxolimab. This sequence was found in an adult with an advanced solid tumor such as melanoma, head and neck, liver or kidney cancer. The CDR3 sequence: CASSESTGRTKNIQYF. The CDR3 DNA sequence: TGCGCCAGCAGTGAGTCTACAGGGAGGACCAAAAACATTCAGTACTTC.